The clone carrying this TCR beta chain was observed a handful of times. The antigen is unknown. Unique molecular identifiers tagged individual cDNA molecules. TCRdb fed the 5' RACE reads into MiXCR, producing one record per CDR3 protein. The top ten clones hold under 4% of a sample with approximately 76,000 distinct CDR3 sequences, roughly 13% of them seen once. This record belongs to a study of early T cells in non-severe SARS-CoV-2 infection. Study background: Chains from this unsorted whole-blood bulk RNA could not be paired. Whole-study results and caveats: VDJdb matches were skewed toward anti-spike CD8 T cell responses.

The CDR3 runs to 13 residues. The germline V gene encodes CDR1 MDHEN and CDR2 SYDVKM. Trimming took 4 bases from V and 4 from J, leaving 10 bases between them. V usage is TRBV28 and J usage is TRBJ2-5; D call uncertain. The sequence was obtained from an adult who was a healthcare worker with PCR-confirmed SARS-CoV-2 infection or an uninfected control (not recorded which). Sequenced sample: whole blood. In nucleotides, the CDR3 is TGTGCCAGCAGTTCTCAAATTGGAGAGACCCAGTACTTC. Amino acid sequence: CASSSQIGETQYF.